This T cell receptor beta chain was observed in a study of cytomegalovirus exposure and HLA in healthy donors. Overall study results and limits: A likely sequencing artifact accounted for one observed cluster of highly shared sequence variants. For TCR beta chains, V- and J-gene trimming was later linked to a missense DCLRE1C variant.

Worth noting for this clone: The antigen is not known.

Both 60 Vbeta primers and 13 Jbeta primers went into the PCR. The repertoire was sequenced with immunoSEQ multiplex PCR; TCRdb's copy has only in-frame clones and lacks some. The table lists over 150,000 clones, 70% to 80% of them singletons. This CDR3 has 17 amino acids. V lost 6 bases and J lost 2, with 21 bases in between. Germline values: CDR1 SGHDT, CDR2 YYEEEE. The sample taken for sequencing was PBMCs. The chain is built from TRBV5-6 and TRBJ2-1; D remains unclear. The sequence was obtained from a man younger than 45 in good health and CMV-seropositive. The CDR3 reads CASTFKAILYPYNEQFF. In DNA, the CDR3 is TGTGCCAGCACCTTTAAAGCGATATTATATCCCTACAATGAGCAGTTCTTC.